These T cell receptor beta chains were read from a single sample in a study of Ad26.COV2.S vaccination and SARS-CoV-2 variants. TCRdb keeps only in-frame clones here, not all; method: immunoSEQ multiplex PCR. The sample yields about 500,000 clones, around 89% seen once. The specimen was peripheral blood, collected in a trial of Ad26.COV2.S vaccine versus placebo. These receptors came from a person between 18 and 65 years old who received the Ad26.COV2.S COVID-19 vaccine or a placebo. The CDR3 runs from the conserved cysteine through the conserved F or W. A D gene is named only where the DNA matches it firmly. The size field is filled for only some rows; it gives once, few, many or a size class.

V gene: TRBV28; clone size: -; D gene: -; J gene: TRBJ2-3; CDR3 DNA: TGTGCCAGCAGACAAAACGGACGCCCCCCGGATACGCAGTATTTT; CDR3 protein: CASRQNGRPPDTQYF
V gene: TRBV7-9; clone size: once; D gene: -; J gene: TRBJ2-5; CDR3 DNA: TGTGCCAGCAGCCCGAGCCGGGAGACCCAGTACTTC; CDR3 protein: CASSPSRETQYF
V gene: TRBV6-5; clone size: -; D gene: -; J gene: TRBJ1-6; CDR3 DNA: TGTGCCAGCAGTTATCGGGTCTCCTATAATTCACCCCTCCACTTT; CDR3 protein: CASSYRVSYNSPLHF
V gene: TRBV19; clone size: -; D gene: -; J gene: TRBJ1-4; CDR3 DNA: TGTGCCAGTAGCGTAGTCGGAGGGAAACTGTTTTTT; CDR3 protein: CASSVVGGKLFF
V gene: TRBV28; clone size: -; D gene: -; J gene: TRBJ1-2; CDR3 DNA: TGTGCCAGCAGTTTAATTCAAGACATTTCTAACTATGGCTACACCTTC; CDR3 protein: CASSLIQDISNYGYTF
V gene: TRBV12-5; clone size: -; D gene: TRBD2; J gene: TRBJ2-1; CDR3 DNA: TGTGCTAGTGGGATAGCGGGAGGACGGAATGAGCAGTTCTTC; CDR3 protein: CASGIAGGRNEQFF
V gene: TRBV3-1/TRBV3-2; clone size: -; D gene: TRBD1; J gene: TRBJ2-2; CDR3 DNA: TGTGCCAGCAGACAAAGACAGGGTATCCCCGGGGAGCTGTTTTTT; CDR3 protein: CASRQRQGIPGELFF
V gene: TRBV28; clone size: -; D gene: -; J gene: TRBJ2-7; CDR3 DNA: TGTGCCAGCAGTTTCCCCAGTTTCGCCGAGCAGTACTTC; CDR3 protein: CASSFPSFAEQYF
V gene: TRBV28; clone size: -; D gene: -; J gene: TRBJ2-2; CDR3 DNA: TGTGCCAGCAGTCGCAGGGTATCGGCCGGGGAGCTGTTTTTT; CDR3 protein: CASSRRVSAGELFF
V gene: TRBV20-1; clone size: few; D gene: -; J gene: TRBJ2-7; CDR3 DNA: TGCAGTGCTAGTTTCAGCTACGAGCAGTACTTC; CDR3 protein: CSASFSYEQYF
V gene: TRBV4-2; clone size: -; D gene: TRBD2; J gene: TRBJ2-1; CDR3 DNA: TGTGCCAGCAGCCAAGAAGCTAGCGGGAGAAATGAGCAGTTCTTC; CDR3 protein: CASSQEASGRNEQFF
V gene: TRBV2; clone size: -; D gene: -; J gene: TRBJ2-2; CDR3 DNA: TGTGCCAGCAGTGAAACCCACCCGAACACCGGGGAGCTGTTTTTT; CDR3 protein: CASSETHPNTGELFF
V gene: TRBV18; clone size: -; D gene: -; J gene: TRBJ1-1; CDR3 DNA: TGTGCCAGCTCACTCACGGGGTTGAACACTGAAGCTTTCTTT; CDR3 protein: CASSLTGLNTEAFF
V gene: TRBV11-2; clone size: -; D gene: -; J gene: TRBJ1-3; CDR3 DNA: TGTGCCAGCAGCTCCTACAGGCCTAGCTCTGGAAACACCATATATTTT; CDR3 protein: CASSSYRPSSGNTIYF
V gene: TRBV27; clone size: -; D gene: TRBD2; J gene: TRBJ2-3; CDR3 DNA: TGTGCCAGCATGAAGACCGGGACTAGCAACTCATTCATGAGCACAGATACGCAGTATTTT; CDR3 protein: CASMKTGTSNSFMSTDTQYF
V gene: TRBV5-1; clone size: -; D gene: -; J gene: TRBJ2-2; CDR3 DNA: TGCGCCAGCAGCTTGGAGGGAAGGACCGGGGAGCTGTTTTTT; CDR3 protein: CASSLEGRTGELFF
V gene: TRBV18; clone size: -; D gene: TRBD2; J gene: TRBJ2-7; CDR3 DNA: TGTGCCAGCTCACCATTAAGGGAAGCGGGGGGCTACGAGCAGTACTTC; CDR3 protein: CASSPLREAGGYEQYF
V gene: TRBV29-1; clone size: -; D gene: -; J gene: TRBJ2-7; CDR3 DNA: TGCAGCGTTACAGGCTATCAAGCCTACGAGCAGTACTTC; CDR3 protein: CSVTGYQAYEQYF
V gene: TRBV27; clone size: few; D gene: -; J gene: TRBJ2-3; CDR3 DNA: TGTGCCAGCAGTTTAGGATCGGGCCATACTAGCACAGATACGCAGTATTTT; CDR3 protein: CASSLGSGHTSTDTQYF
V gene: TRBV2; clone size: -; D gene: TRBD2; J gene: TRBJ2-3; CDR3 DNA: TGTGCCAGCAATCCCTTGGGACTAGCGGATACAGATACGCAGTATTTT; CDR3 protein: CASNPLGLADTDTQYF
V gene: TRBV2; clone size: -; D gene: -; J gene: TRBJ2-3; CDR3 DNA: TGTGCCAGCAGATTTGGGCCCTCGGCAGATACGCAGTATTTT; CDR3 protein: CASRFGPSADTQYF
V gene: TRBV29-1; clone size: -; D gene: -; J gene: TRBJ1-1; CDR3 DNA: TGCAGCGTTGTAAAAAGACCGGGGCAGAACACTGAAGCTTTCTTT; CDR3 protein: CSVVKRPGQNTEAFF
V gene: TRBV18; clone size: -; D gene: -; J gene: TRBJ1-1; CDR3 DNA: TGTGCCAGCTCACCTGGGGGGGGGCCCCAGAACACTGAAGCTTTCTTT; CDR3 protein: CASSPGGGPQNTEAFF
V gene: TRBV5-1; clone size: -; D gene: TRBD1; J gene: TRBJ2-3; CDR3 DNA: TGCGCCAGCAGCTTGGGGACAGGAATAGATACGCAGTATTTT; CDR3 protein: CASSLGTGIDTQYF
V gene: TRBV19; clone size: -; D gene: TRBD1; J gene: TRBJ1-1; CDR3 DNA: TGTGCCAGCGGTGCCGGGACAGGGACTGAAGCTTTCTTT; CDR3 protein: CASGAGTGTEAFF
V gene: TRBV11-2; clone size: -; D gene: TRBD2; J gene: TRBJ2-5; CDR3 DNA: TGTGCCAGCGGAGCGGGGGCCCACCGAGAGACCCAGTACTTC; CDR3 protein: CASGAGAHRETQYF
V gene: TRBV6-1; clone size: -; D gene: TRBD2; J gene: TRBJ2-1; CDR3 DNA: TGTGCCAGCAGTGGGTACGGGGGGGGACTAGCGGACAATGAGCAGTTCTTC; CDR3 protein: CASSGYGGGLADNEQFF
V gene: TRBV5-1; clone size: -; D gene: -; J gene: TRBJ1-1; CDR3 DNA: TGCGCCAGCAGCTTCGATCGTGGGCGAGTTACTGAAGCTTTCTTT; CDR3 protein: CASSFDRGRVTEAFF
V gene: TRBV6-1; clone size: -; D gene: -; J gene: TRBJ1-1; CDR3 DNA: TGTGCCAGCAGTGAAAAGGGCGCAGGGAGAATGAACACTGAAGCTTTCTTT; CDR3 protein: CASSEKGAGRMNTEAFF
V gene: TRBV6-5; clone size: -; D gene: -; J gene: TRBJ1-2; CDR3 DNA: TGTGCCAGCAGCTGGGGCCCTATCTATGGCTACACCTTC; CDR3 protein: CASSWGPIYGYTF
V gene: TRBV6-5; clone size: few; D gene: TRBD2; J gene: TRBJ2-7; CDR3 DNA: TGTGCCAGCAAGACGGGACTAGCGAACTACGAGCAGTACTTC; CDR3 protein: CASKTGLANYEQYF
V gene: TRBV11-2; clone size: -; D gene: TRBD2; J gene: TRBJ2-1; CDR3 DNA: TGTGCCAGCAGCTTAGGAAGCGGGGGGGCAAATGAGCAGTTCTTC; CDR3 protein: CASSLGSGGANEQFF
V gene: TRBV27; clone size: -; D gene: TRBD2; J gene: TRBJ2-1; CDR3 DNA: TGTGCCAGCAGTTTGACTAGCGGGAGTGGTGAGCAGTTCTTC; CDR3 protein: CASSLTSGSGEQFF
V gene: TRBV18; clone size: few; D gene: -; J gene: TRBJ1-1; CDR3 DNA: TGTGCCAGCTCACCAACGGGACGGAAGGTGAACACTGAAGCTTTCTTT; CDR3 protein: CASSPTGRKVNTEAFF
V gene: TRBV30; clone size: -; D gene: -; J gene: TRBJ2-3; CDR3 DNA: TGTGCCCAGAAGGGGGACTGGATCACAGATACGCAGTATTTT; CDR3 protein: CAQKGDWITDTQYF
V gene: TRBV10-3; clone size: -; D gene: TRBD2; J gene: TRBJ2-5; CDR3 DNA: TGTGCCATCGGGACCCTAGCGGGGGGGCCGGAGACCCAGTACTTC; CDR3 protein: CAIGTLAGGPETQYF
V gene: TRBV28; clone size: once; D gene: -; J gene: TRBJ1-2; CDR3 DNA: TGTGCCAGCAGTTCAGGGCGAGACTATGGCTACACCTTC; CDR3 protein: CASSSGRDYGYTF